This is a list of T cell receptor beta chains from one sample in a study of blood T cell repertoires in COVID-19. Sequencing used immunoSEQ multiplex PCR; TCRdb keeps in-frame clones, though not all of them. The sample includes roughly 88,000 clones, approximately 80% seen only once; the top ten take roughly a sixth. The sequenced sample consisted of peripheral blood. These receptors were collected from a woman aged 80 or older with acute or convalescent COVID-19. The CDR3 runs from the conserved cysteine through the conserved F or W. Fields, in order: V gene, J gene, CDR3 protein.

>TRBV7-8|TRBJ1-1
CASSLVQGAETEAFF
>TRBV6-1|TRBJ1-2
CASSEEGRGDYGYTF
>TRBV12-3/TRBV12-4|TRBJ2-7
CASSPTGYEQYF
>TRBV6-5|TRBJ2-2
CASSLTGSGTGELFF
>TRBV5-1|TRBJ2-2
CASRRGAPGELFF
>TRBV6-1|TRBJ1-3
CASSEAAYASSGNTIYF
>TRBV11-3|TRBJ1-2
CASSSRPRTGKEQSYGYTF
>TRBV9|TRBJ2-1
CASSVVPSVHHGDNEQFF
>TRBV9|TRBJ1-1
CASSGGQGRTEAFF
>TRBV28|TRBJ1-6
CASSAQGSYNSPLHF
>TRBV28|TRBJ2-7
CASNRDPYEQYF
>TRBV19|TRBJ1-4
CASRARQGSGEKLFF
>TRBV11-2|TRBJ2-6
CASSSQHRDLPGANVLTF
>TRBV4-1|TRBJ1-1
CASSQDEIIGGMNTEAFF
>TRBV18|TRBJ2-3
CASSSPDTQYF
>TRBV11-2|TRBJ2-7
CASSSHPPRNEQYF
>TRBV4-1|TRBJ2-1
CASSQTGGFPYNEQFF
>TRBV28|TRBJ1-1
CASSSDRDPEAFF
>TRBV5-6|TRBJ2-1
CASSGSGGTNEQFF
>TRBV6-5|TRBJ1-3
CASSRDRDGNTIYF
>TRBV6-5|TRBJ1-3
CASRGPGNTIYF
>TRBV5-3|TRBJ1-3
CANFGTGSGNTIYF
>TRBV7-2|TRBJ1-1
CASSLRGFTEAFF
>TRBV10-2|TRBJ1-2
CASSPDTLYGYTF
>TRBV5-4|TRBJ1-1
CASRPSGGVNTEAFF
>TRBV3-1/TRBV3-2|TRBJ2-1
CASSQARGGEQFF
>TRBV5-1|TRBJ1-5
CASSVGIGTAINQPQHF
>TRBV12-3/TRBV12-4|TRBJ1-2
CASTPGTVNGYTF
>TRBV12-3/TRBV12-4|TRBJ1-2
CASSSTGGDGYTF
>TRBV7-8|TRBJ1-2
CASSLDSSPGAGGYTF
>TRBV2|TRBJ1-5
CASSTQGFNQPQHF
>TRBV7-2|TRBJ2-5
CATLKRQGQETQYF
>TRBV5-1|TRBJ2-7
CASRWGEDEQYF
>TRBV9|TRBJ2-1
CASSVTGQAYNEQFF
>TRBV12-5|TRBJ2-1
CASGLIFQRGWDHEQFF
>TRBV30|TRBJ2-7
CAWGVVGGSYEQYF
>TRBV3-1/TRBV3-2|TRBJ2-1
CASSQGAGGAYNEQFF
>TRBV5-1|TRBJ2-7
CASSSYSGDEQYF
>TRBV2|TRBJ2-7
CASSEVDRSSYEQYF
>TRBV5-1|TRBJ2-2
CASSLRTGGASSGELFF
>TRBV7-6|TRBJ2-5
CASSLAPPGSGGRPLQETQYF
>TRBV3-1/TRBV3-2|TRBJ1-5
CASSQGPQPQHF
>TRBV7-2|TRBJ2-7
CASSLSGGAPHEQYF
>TRBV7-9|TRBJ2-2
CASSLRTPNTGELFF
>TRBV9|TRBJ2-5
CASSVGLMGGDFETQYF
>TRBV30|TRBJ1-5
CAWSSAGTADQHF
>TRBV6-2/TRBV6-3|TRBJ1-1
CASSYHTGARSNTEAFF
>TRBV7-9|TRBJ2-7
CASSLYPSRTGSYEQYF
>TRBV6-5|TRBJ1-5
CASSPDRSSNQPQHF
>TRBV6-1|TRBJ1-2
CASSEGDSPYGYTF
>TRBV5-4|TRBJ2-7
CASSLGIRDRPSRSYEQYF
>TRBV16|TRBJ1-2
CASSPEDREYGYTF
>TRBV7-9|TRBJ2-7
CASSPGSDRNYEQYF
>TRBV10-1|TRBJ1-1
CASSDESQGNTEAFF
>TRBV4-1|TRBJ2-7
CASSQARSSYEQYF
>TRBV5-4|TRBJ1-2
CASSHWRDRGLYGYTF
>TRBV19|TRBJ1-3
CASSIGSRVGNTIYF
>TRBV19|TRBJ1-1
CASPPGMGQGNTEAFF
>TRBV10-1|TRBJ2-1
CASSGNSGGYNEQFF
>TRBV19|TRBJ1-1
CASRIHRPQVAEAFF